This T cell receptor beta chain was identified during a study of cytomegalovirus exposure and HLA in healthy donors. Study-level findings and limits: Roughly uniform depth of sequencing across donors was assumed in presence/absence analyses. For most subjects, TCR beta sequences were reported to predict HLA-A and HLA-B alleles with accuracy. With later analysis, a missense DCLRE1C variant became linked to TCR beta V- and J-gene trimming.

A remark on this clone: The antigen remains unidentified.

This CDR3 has 19 amino acids. From germline, CDR1 is SGHDN and CDR2 FVKESK. Trimming removed 0 bases from V and 0 bases from J, with 18 bases in between. Vbeta (60) and Jbeta (13) primers were used in the PCR. Clones were sequenced by immunoSEQ multiplex PCR, and TCRdb holds only the in-frame ones, with some missing. The table has 59,000 or so clones, just under 75% seen once. The rearrangement joins TRBV14 to TRBJ2-1, with a tentative D call TRBD1 (5 bases). Material: PBMCs. The receptor comes from a man between 25 and 39 years old in good health and CMV-seropositive. CDR3 amino acids: CASSQDRAREGLSYNEQFF. CDR3 DNA sequence: TGTGCCAGCAGCCAAGATCGAGCCAGGGAAGGCCTCTCCTACAATGAGCAGTTCTTC.